The 13 T cell receptor beta chains below were found in one sample sequenced in a study of cytomegalovirus exposure and HLA in healthy donors. PCR primers comprised 60 Vbeta and 13 Jbeta primers. This table comes from immunoSEQ multiplex PCR, and its TCRdb copy is limited to in-frame clones, with some not included. This table holds some 70,000 clones. The specimen sequenced was PBMCs. The receptors stem from a middle-aged man in good health and CMV-seronegative.

The V call is TRBV28, the J call TRBJ2-1; TRBD1 matches at 11 bases. Germline V gene data show CDR1 as MDHEN and CDR2 as SYDVKM. CDR3 length: 13 amino acids. V trimming: 6 bases; J trimming: 6 bases; junction bases outside the gene matches: 1. The CDR3 bases are TGTGCCAGCAGAGGGACAGGGGGCAATGAGCAGTTCTTC. Encoded protein: CASRGTGGNEQFF.

The chain combines TRBV5-1 with TRBJ2-7; 7 bases fit TRBD1. V was clipped by 4 bases and J by 3 bases; unmatched bases: 10. Germline-derived CDR1 and CDR2 are SGHRS and YFSETQ. This CDR3 is 15 amino acids long. DNA of the CDR3: TGCGCCAGCAGCCAGCCGGGACAGAAGGACTACGAGCAGTACTTC. It translates to CASSQPGQKDYEQYF. Based on the CDR3 plus reference TRBV5-1 and TRBJ2-7, the full variable domain is KAGVTQTPRYLIKTRGQQVTLSCSPISGHRSVSWYQQTPGQGLQFLFEYFSETQRNKGNFPGRFSGRQFSNSRSEMNVSTLELGDSALYLCASSQPGQKDYEQYFGPGTRLTVT.

V gene TRBV6-6 combines with J gene TRBJ2-7, with 9 positions matching TRBD2. Per the germline V gene, CDR1 is MNHNY and CDR2 is SVGAGI (reference sequence). This CDR3 spans 15 amino acids. J was trimmed by 3 bases and V by 7 bases; bases with no gene match: 10. The DNA of the CDR3 is TGTGCCAGCAAATCCGGGACTAGCAGACACTACGAGCAGTACTTC. Its protein product is CASKSGTSRHYEQYF.

The V call is TRBV7-9, the J call TRBJ2-3; D not certain. CDR1 is SEHNR, CDR2 FQNEAQ, per germline (reference sequence). The ends were cut back, 2 bases at V and 15 bases at J, with 12 bases in the middle. CDR3 length: 11 amino acids. The CDR3 sequence is CASSLPPGTYF. As DNA, the CDR3 is TGTGCCAGCAGCTTACCTCCTGGTACTTATTTT.

V gene TRBV30 combines with J gene TRBJ1-3; D call uncertain. The CDR3 is 12 amino acids. V lost 4 bases, J lost 2 bases, and 6 bases lay in between. The germline V gene has CDR1 GTSNPN and CDR2 SVGIG (reference sequence). CDR3 coding DNA: TGTGCCTGGACGTCAGCTGGAAACACCATATATTTT. Translated: CAWTSAGNTIYF.

The rearrangement links TRBV10-3 to TRBJ2-1; 8 nucleotides line up with TRBD2. The germline V gene encodes CDR1 ENHRY and CDR2 SYGVKD. The CDR3 loop spans 17 amino acids. V lost 0 bases, J lost 5 bases, and 9 bases stayed unmatched. The CDR3: CAISESVGGGPNNEQFF. As DNA, the CDR3 is TGTGCCATCAGTGAGTCGGTTGGCGGGGGGCCCAACAATGAGCAGTTCTTC.

The rearrangement links TRBV11-3 to TRBJ2-1; TRBD1 agrees at 10 bases. The V gene's germline CDR1 is SGHNT and CDR2 YENEEA. The CDR3 runs 17 residues. V lost 5 bases to trimming and J lost 4 bases; unmatched junction nucleotides: 11. Here the CDR3 reads CASSAHPGTGVYNEQFF. CDR3 bases: TGTGCCAGCAGCGCACACCCCGGGACAGGGGTTTACAATGAGCAGTTCTTC.

V and J are TRBV27 and TRBJ1-6; D not certain. Germline values: CDR1 MNHEY, CDR2 SMNVEV (reference sequence). CDR3 length: 14 amino acids. The V end lost 2 bases, the J end lost 10 bases, and 12 bases lay between the germline ends. CDR3 nucleotide sequence: TGTGCCAGCAGTTTACCGGGGTTAAGGTCACCCCTCCACTTT. This translates into CASSLPGLRSPLHF.

V gene TRBV2 combines with J gene TRBJ2-1; D gene uncertain. With 3 bases removed from V and 0 bases from J, the gap between germline ends came to 12 bases. This CDR3 has 16 residues. The germline V gene has CDR1 SNHLY and CDR2 FYNNEI. CDR3 region: CASSDLRSNSYNEQFF. CDR3 sequence (DNA): TGTGCCAGCAGTGATTTAAGGAGCAACTCCTACAATGAGCAGTTCTTC.

The rearrangement joins TRBV27 to TRBJ2-1, with 7 bases matching TRBD2. Per the germline V gene, CDR1 is MNHEY and CDR2 is SMNVEV (reference sequence). This CDR3 is built from 15 residues. Trimming at V came to 5 bases and at J to 0 bases, leaving 4 bases not matched to a gene. This chain's CDR3 is CASSSGASSYNEQFF. The CDR3, as DNA: TGTGCCAGCAGTAGCGGGGCTAGCTCCTACAATGAGCAGTTCTTC.

This rearrangement joins TRBV9 to TRBJ2-1, with D maybe TRBD2 (6 bases). This CDR3 is 15 amino acids long. Germline CDR1 is SGDLS and CDR2 is YYNGEE. Trimming left V 2 bases short and J 1 base short, with 10 bases between. The CDR3 nucleotides read TGTGCCAGCAGCGTGGGCGGGATGTCCTACAATGAGCAGTTCTTC. Its translation is CASSVGGMSYNEQFF.

V is TRBV5-1 and J is TRBJ1-4; 8 positions agree with TRBD1. The J segment lost 10 bases and the V segment lost 4 bases, leaving 6 bases of the junction unmatched. CDR1 and CDR2 (germline): SGHRS, YFSETQ. CDR3 length equals 13 residues. DNA of the CDR3: TGCGCCAGCAGCAACACCACAGGGGGAAAACTGTTTTTT. This gives the protein CASSNTTGGKLFF.

The chain recombines TRBV9 with TRBJ2-5; D may be TRBD1 (7 bases). The CDR3 is made up of 15 amino acids. The germline V gene has CDR1 SGDLS and CDR2 YYNGEE. V was trimmed by 1 base and J by 5 bases, leaving 15 bases between them. The CDR3 reads CASSVLSAGGETQYF. In DNA, the CDR3 is TGTGCCAGCAGCGTACTTTCTGCAGGGGGGGAGACCCAGTACTTC.